This TCR beta chain was recovered during a study of T cell responses to AZD1222 COVID-19 vaccine. Losses at the gene ends were 0 bases for V and 2 bases for J; bases not matched to a gene: 16. There are 20 residues in the CDR3. Germline values: CDR1 LNHNV, CDR2 YYDKDF (reference sequence). Regarding the study as a whole: A rise in Spike-specific TCR breadth and depth followed two AZD1222 doses. At baseline, seropositivity was found in only a handful of AZD1222 recipients. None of the repertoires were sampled until the peak T cell response had passed.

This clone was recorded once. Its antigen remains unknown. Only in-frame clones appear in the TCRdb table, and some are missing; sequencing was by immunoSEQ multiplex PCR. The sample gives approximately 190,000 clones, more than 75% of which show up once; approximately 0.98% is in the top ten. The source is an adult in good health. The source material was peripheral blood, sampled on day 0 of AZD1222 vaccination. The chain recombines TRBV15 with TRBJ2-3; 8 bases line up with TRBD1. CDR3 region: CATSRDPVVAGGNPTDTQYF. CDR3 DNA: TGTGCCACCAGCAGAGATCCCGTGGTAGCAGGGGGCAACCCCACAGATACGCAGTATTTT. Variable domain in full (rest from reference TRBV15 and TRBJ2-3): DAMVIQNPRYQVTQFGKPVTLSCSQTLNHNVMYWYQQKSSQAPKLLFHYYDKDFNNEADTPDNFQSRRPNTSFCFLDIRSPGLGDTAMYLCATSRDPVVAGGNPTDTQYFGPGTRLTVL.